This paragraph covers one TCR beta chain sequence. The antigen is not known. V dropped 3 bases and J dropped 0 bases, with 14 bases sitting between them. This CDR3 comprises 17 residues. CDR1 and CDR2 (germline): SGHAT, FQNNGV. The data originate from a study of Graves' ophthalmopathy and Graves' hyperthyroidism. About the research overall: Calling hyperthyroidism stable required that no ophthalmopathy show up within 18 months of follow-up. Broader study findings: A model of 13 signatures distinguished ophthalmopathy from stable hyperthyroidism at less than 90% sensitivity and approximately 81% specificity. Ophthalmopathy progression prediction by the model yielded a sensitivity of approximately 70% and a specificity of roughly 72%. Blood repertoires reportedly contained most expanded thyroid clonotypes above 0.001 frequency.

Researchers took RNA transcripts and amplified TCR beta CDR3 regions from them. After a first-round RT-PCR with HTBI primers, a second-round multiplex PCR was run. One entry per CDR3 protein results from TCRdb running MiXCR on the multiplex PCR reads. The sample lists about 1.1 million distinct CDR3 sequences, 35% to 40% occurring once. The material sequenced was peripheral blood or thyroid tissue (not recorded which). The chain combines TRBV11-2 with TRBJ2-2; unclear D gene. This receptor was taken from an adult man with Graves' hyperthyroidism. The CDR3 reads CASSFPTRSSNTGELFF. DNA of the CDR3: TGTGCCAGCAGCTTTCCTACTCGATCCTCGAACACCGGGGAGCTGTTTTTT.